This T cell receptor beta chain was sequenced for a study of T cells in Graves' hyperthyroidism and ophthalmopathy. Regions amplified from RNA transcripts were the TCR beta CDR3 regions. TCR CDR3 regions were first amplified by RT-PCR with HTBI primers. TCRdb used MiXCR to reprocess the multiplex PCR reads, holding one entry per CDR3 protein. The sample carries about 400,000 distinct CDR3 sequences, around 14% recorded once. Each diagnosis drew on symptoms, thyroxine, TRAb, thyroid ultrasound and orbital computed tomography findings. This clonotype was observed a handful of times. CDR3 length: 15 residues. Looked up from germline, CDR1 is DFQATT and CDR2 is SNEGSKA (reference sequence). The V segment lost 5 bases and the J segment 2 bases; nucleotides outside the gene matches: 4.

The V call is TRBV20-1, the J call TRBJ2-3, with 13 positions matching TRBD2. Sequenced input: blood. This TCR came from a woman aged 25 to 39 with Graves' hyperthyroidism. The CDR3 loop is CSAQGLAGFTDTQYF. CDR3 coding DNA: TGCAGTGCTCAGGGACTAGCGGGGTTCACAGATACGCAGTATTTT.